The clone carrying this TCR beta chain has only one observation. Its target is not known. The data are from a study of immune evolution from preneoplasia to lung adenocarcinoma. Turning to the study itself: HLA loss of heterozygosity: around 6.5% AIS, 15% MIA, about 32% ADC, none AAH.

Assay: immunoSEQ multiplex PCR; the TCRdb copy retains only in-frame clones and omits some. The table lists some 2,500 clones, around 80% of them singletons. V was pared by 10 bases and J by 2 bases, with 7 bases between. CDR1 and CDR2 from the germline V gene are MDHEN and SYDVKM. The CDR3 covers 11 residues. Study conclusions and caveats: Top clone share appeared to fall from AAH through AIS, MIA, adenocarcinoma.

Two lung cancer pathologists independently confirmed each histologic diagnosis. The chain is built from TRBV28 and TRBJ2-3; D not resolved. The sequenced sample was FFPE invasive lung adenocarcinoma tissue. The sequence was collected from a person aged 60-80 years with invasive lung adenocarcinoma. The CDR3 is CATGDTDTQYF. DNA of the CDR3: TGTGCCACGGGTGACACAGATACGCAGTATTTT.